The 17 T cell receptor beta chains in this list originate from one sample, sequenced in a study of blood T cells in healthy people across ages. A J-beta primer mix and a sample-barcoded 5' primer were used in a second PCR of roughly 7 to 12 cycles. A single record per CDR3 protein comes from TCRdb applying MiXCR to the 5' RACE reads. The sample holds some 1 million distinct CDR3 sequences, 35% to 55% seen once. Material for sequencing was blood. These receptors were obtained from an older woman in good health.

The chain joins TRBV5-1 to TRBJ2-1; tentatively, D is TRBD1 (7 bases). Germline CDR1 and CDR2: SGHRS and YFSETQ. V was trimmed by 1 base and J by 7 bases, leaving 18 bases between them. This CDR3 is built from 16 residues. The CDR3: CASSLRKAAGGNEQFF. The CDR3 region has the DNA TGCGCCAGCAGCTTGAGGAAGGCGGCAGGGGGGAATGAGCAGTTCTTC.

V usage is TRBV10-3 and J usage is TRBJ2-5; 13 nucleotides match TRBD2. The CDR3 is 16 residues long. The V gene end was trimmed by 6 bases and the J gene end by 11 bases; junction bases not matched to a gene: 15. Germline CDR1 reads ENHRY; CDR2 reads SYGVKD. The CDR3 protein is CAIRTGLAGVSNEQYF. The CDR3 region has the DNA TGTGCCATCAGGACCGGACTAGCGGGAGTCTCGAATGAGCAGTACTTC.

The chain joins TRBV20-1 to TRBJ2-3, with a possible D match to TRBD2 (6 bases). V gave up 6 bases and J gave up 0 bases, with 16 bases separating them. The germline V gene has CDR1 DFQATT and CDR2 SNEGSKA (reference sequence). The CDR3 extends over 15 amino acids. The CDR3 DNA is TGCAGTGCCCACCTCAGAGGGAGGAGCACAGATACGCAGTATTTT. Translating gives CSAHLRGRSTDTQYF.

The chain links TRBV2 to TRBJ1-2; D gene uncertain. This CDR3 contains 11 residues. Trimming took 8 bases from V and 2 from J, leaving 6 bases between them. Germline CDR1 is SNHLY and CDR2 is FYNNEI. The DNA of the CDR3 is TGTGCCAGCGGTAGCAACTATGGCTACACCTTC. It specifies CASGSNYGYTF.

The chain combines TRBV6-2 or TRBV6-3 with TRBJ2-7, with D unclear. This CDR3 region has 15 residues. CDR1 is MNHEY, CDR2 SVGEGT, per germline. The V and J ends lost 2 bases and 7 bases respectively, with 18 bases between them. This chain's CDR3 is CASSYGLGFSREQYF. In DNA, the CDR3 is TGTGCCAGCAGTTACGGCTTGGGGTTTTCGAGAGAGCAGTACTTC.

The V call is TRBV2, the J call TRBJ1-1; D possibly corresponds to TRBD1 (5 bases). This CDR3 spans 14 amino acids. Germline V gene sequence: CDR1 SNHLY, CDR2 FYNNEI. The V end was cut by 1 base, the J end by 4 bases, with 10 bases between. The CDR3 DNA is TGTGCCAGCAGTGAAGGGGGCTTGGGCACTGAAGCTTTCTTT. It encodes CASSEGGLGTEAFF.

The chain joins TRBV6-6 to TRBJ2-1; the D is unclear. This CDR3 has 14 residues. CDR1 MNHNY and CDR2 SVGAGI come from the germline V gene (reference sequence). V dropped 2 bases and J dropped 6 bases, with 11 bases sitting between them. This chain's CDR3 is CASSYRQMGNEQFF. The CDR3 coding sequence is TGTGCCAGCAGTTACCGCCAGATGGGCAATGAGCAGTTCTTC.

V usage is TRBV30 and J usage is TRBJ1-5; 9 bases are a match to TRBD1. Germline CDR1 reads GTSNPN; CDR2 reads SVGIG (reference sequence). The CDR3 contains 16 residues. J was trimmed by 5 bases and V by 0 bases; bases with no gene match: 8. The CDR3 nucleotides are TGTGCCTGGAGTGTACCGGGACAGGGATTTTATCAGCCCCAGCATTTT. Its translation is CAWSVPGQGFYQPQHF.

The chain carries TRBV7-2 and TRBJ2-4; D may be TRBD1 (5 bases). Per the germline V gene, CDR1 is SGHTA and CDR2 is FQGNSA. This CDR3 has 13 residues. V gave up 2 bases and J gave up 3 bases, with 5 bases separating them. For the CDR3, the DNA is TGTGCCAGCAGCTTAAGGGGCAAAAACATTCAGTACTTC. This codes for CASSLRGKNIQYF.

This clonotype was found many times. This chain joins TRBV29-1 and TRBJ2-1; 8 bases align to TRBD2. V dropped 4 bases and J dropped 4; count of bases not matched to a gene: 3. Germline CDR1 is SQVTM and CDR2 is ANQGSEA. The CDR3 totals 13 residues. In DNA, the CDR3 is TGCAGCGTTGGAACTAGCGGATACAATGAGCAGTTCTTC. Its protein product is CSVGTSGYNEQFF.

This clonotype showed up just a few times. The chain joins TRBV5-1 to TRBJ2-3, with 8 bases aligning to TRBD2. The CDR3 spans 15 residues. Germline assignment: CDR1 SGHRS and CDR2 YFSETQ. V was pared by 0 bases and J by 5 bases, with 5 bases of the junction left unmatched. The DNA of the CDR3 is TGCGCCAGCAGCTTGGCCGGGACTAGTCAAGATACGCAGTATTTT. It codes for CASSLAGTSQDTQYF.

The genes are TRBV5-1 and TRBJ2-7; TRBD2 matches 9 bases. V gave up 2 bases and J gave up 3 bases; unmatched junction bases: 6. Per the germline V gene, CDR1 is SGHRS and CDR2 is YFSETQ. The CDR3 sequence is 15 residues long. In nucleotides, the CDR3 is TGCGCCAGCAGCTTCGGGCTAGCGGGATACTACGAGCAGTACTTC. It yields the protein CASSFGLAGYYEQYF.

CDR3 amino acids: CASSPIAGVGTGELFF. CDR3 bases: TGTGCCAGCAGCCCCATAGCGGGAGTGGGCACCGGGGAGCTGTTTTTT. This chain uses TRBV7-8 with TRBJ2-2; 9 positions agree with TRBD2. Per the germline V gene, CDR1 is SGHVS and CDR2 is FQNEAQ. The CDR3 consists of 16 residues. V shed 5 bases, J shed 4 bases, and the junction held 8 bases outside the gene matches.

As for this clonotype: A much larger clone differs by one base, so this may be a read error. V gene TRBV29-1 combines with J gene TRBJ2-1; 7 bases are shared with TRBD2. Trimming took 7 bases from V and 8 from J; bases not matched to a gene: 14. The CDR3 has 14 amino acids. Per the germline V gene, CDR1 is SQVTM and CDR2 is ANQGSEA. The CDR3 nucleotides read TGCAGCGGGAAACGGACTAGAGGGTACGATGAGCAGTTCTTC. This gives the protein CSGKRTRGYDEQFF.

Comments on this clonotype: Possible read error: a much larger clone is one base away. The chain carries TRBV9 and TRBJ2-1; a possible D gene is TRBD2 (6 bases). Germline V gene data show CDR1 as SGDLS and CDR2 as YYNGEE. There are 15 residues in the CDR3. In DNA, the CDR3 is TGTGCCGGCAGCCCTCGGGACTTCCCCTACAATGAGCAGTTCTTC. The encoded protein is CAGSPRDFPYNEQFF.

This CDR3 reads CASSPRAGGGRYEQYF. CDR3 in DNA: TGTGCCAGCAGCCCTCGGGCGGGTGGGGGGCGATACGAGCAGTACTTC. V gene TRBV7-6 combines with J gene TRBJ2-7, with D possibly called TRBD1 or TRBD2 (6 bases each). V shed 5 bases and J shed 4 bases, with 21 bases lying between them. Germline V gene data show CDR1 as SGHVS and CDR2 as FNYEAQ. The CDR3 loop spans 16 amino acids.

This chain links TRBV18 with TRBJ2-2; D remains ambiguous. Germline CDR1 KGHSH, CDR2 LQKENI. This CDR3 has 15 amino acids. V was cut by 5 bases and J by 3 bases, with 13 bases left in between. CDR3 sequence (DNA): TGTGCCAGCTCAGCTACCGCCAGTTACACCGGGGAGCTGTTTTTT. Amino acids: CASSATASYTGELFF.